One T cell receptor (beta chain) is described in this entry. CDR3 length equals 16 residues. The V gene end was trimmed by 4 bases and the J gene end by 6 bases; junction bases not matched to a gene: 10. Germline CDR1 and CDR2: LGHDT and YNNKEL (reference sequence). This specimen belongs to a study of blood T cell repertoires in COVID-19. Overall study context: The United States, Italy and Spain were the sources of the acute and convalescent COVID-19 samples. The cDNA or gDNA used as material had been derived from T cells, B-cell-depleted T cells, or PBMCs.

Original analysis: By means of reference gene primer amplification, nucleated cell counts were estimated. Clones were sequenced by immunoSEQ multiplex PCR, and TCRdb holds only the in-frame ones, with some missing. V and J calls and clone size come straight from that table; D and trimming were deduced from the DNA. The sample carries 130,000 to 150,000 clones, 60% to 80% recorded once. The gene calls are TRBV3-1 (or the pseudogene TRBV3-2) and TRBJ2-1; 9 bases are shared with TRBD2. The source material was peripheral blood. The TCR was taken from a man aged 45-60 years with active or convalescent COVID-19. Written as DNA, the CDR3 is TGTGCCAGCAGCCCCTACGGGACTAGCCGGGCCAATGAGCAGTTCTTC. Protein product: CASSPYGTSRANEQFF.